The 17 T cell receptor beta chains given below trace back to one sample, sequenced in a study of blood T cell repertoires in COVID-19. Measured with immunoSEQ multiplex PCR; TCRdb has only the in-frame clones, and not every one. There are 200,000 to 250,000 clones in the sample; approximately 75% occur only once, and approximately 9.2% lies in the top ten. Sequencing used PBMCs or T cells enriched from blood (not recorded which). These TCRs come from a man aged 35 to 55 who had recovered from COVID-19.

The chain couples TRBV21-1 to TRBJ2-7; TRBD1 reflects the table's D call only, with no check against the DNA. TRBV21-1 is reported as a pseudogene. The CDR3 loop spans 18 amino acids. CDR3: CASSKNSMPSQDSYEQYF. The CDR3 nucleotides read TGTGCCAGCAGCAAGAATTCCATGCCGAGCCAGGATTCCTACGAGCAGTACTTC.

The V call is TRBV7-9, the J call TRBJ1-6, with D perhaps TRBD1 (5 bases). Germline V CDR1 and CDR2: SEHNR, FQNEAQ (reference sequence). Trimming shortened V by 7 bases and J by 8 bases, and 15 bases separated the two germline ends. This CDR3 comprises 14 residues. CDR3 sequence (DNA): TGTGCCAGCACCCGAACCACAGGCGATTCACCCCTCCACTTT. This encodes CASTRTTGDSPLHF. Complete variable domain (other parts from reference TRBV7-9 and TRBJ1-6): DTGVSQNPRHKITKRGQNVTFRCDPISEHNRLYWYRQTLGQGPEFLTYFQNEAQLEKSRLLSDRFSAERPKGSFSTLEIQRTEQGDSAMYLCASTRTTGDSPLHFGNGTRLTVT.

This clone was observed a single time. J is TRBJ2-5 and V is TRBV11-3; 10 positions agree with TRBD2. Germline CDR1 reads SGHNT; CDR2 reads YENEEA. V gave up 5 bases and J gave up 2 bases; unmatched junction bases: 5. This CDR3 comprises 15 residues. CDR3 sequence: CASSPGLAEQETQYF. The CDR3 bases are TGTGCCAGCAGCCCAGGACTAGCGGAGCAAGAGACCCAGTACTTC.

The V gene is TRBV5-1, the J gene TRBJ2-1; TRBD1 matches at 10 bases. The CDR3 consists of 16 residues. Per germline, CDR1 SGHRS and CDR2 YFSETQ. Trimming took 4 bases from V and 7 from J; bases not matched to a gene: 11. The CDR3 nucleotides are TGCGCCAGCAGCCTTGGGAGTGGGACAGGGGCTAATGAGCAGTTCTTC. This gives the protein CASSLGSGTGANEQFF.

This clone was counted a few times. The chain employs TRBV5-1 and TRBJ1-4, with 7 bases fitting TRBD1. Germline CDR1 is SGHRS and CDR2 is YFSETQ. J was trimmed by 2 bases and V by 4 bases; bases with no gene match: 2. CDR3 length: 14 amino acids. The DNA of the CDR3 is TGCGCCAGCAGCCCGGGACAGACTAATGAAAAACTGTTTTTT. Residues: CASSPGQTNEKLFF. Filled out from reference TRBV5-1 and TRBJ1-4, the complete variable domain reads KAGVTQTPRYLIKTRGQQVTLSCSPISGHRSVSWYQQTPGQGLQFLFEYFSETQRNKGNFPGRFSGRQFSNSRSEMNVSTLELGDSALYLCASSPGQTNEKLFFGSGTQLSVL.

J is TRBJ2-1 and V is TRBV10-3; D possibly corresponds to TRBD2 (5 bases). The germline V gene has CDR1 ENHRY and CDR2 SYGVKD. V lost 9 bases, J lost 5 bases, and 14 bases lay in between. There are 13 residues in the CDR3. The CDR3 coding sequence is TGTGCCATTTTGAGAGCGGACGACAATGAGCAGTTCTTC. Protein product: CAILRADDNEQFF.

Here the CDR3 reads CASSPPVGGQNEKLFF. For the CDR3, the DNA is TGTGCCAGCAGCCCCCCCGTGGGGGGGCAAAATGAAAAACTGTTTTTT. The V and J genes are TRBV7-9 and TRBJ1-4; possible D gene TRBD1, 6 bases. Germline values: CDR1 SEHNR, CDR2 FQNEAQ (reference sequence). The CDR3 loop spans 16 amino acids. V lost 5 bases to trimming and J lost 5 bases, with 18 bases between them.

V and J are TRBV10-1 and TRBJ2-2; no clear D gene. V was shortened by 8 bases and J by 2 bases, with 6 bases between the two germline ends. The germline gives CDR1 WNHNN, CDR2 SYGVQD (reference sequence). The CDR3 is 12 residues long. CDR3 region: CASGPNTGELFF. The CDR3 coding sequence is TGCGCCAGCGGGCCCAACACCGGGGAGCTGTTTTTT.

The CDR3 DNA sequence: TGTGCCAGTAGTAACCCCTCCTCGAGGTCGGGAAACACCATATATTTT. It translates to CASSNPSSRSGNTIYF. The chain recombines TRBV19 with TRBJ1-3, with D hard to call. Trimming shortened V by 4 bases and J by 4 bases, and 17 bases separated the two germline ends. Per germline, CDR1 LNHDA and CDR2 SQIVND (reference sequence). CDR3 size: 16 residues.

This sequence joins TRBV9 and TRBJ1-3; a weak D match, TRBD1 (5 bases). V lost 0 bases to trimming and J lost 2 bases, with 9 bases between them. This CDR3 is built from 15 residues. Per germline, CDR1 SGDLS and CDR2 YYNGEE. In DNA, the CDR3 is TGTGCCAGCAGCGTAGCAGGGATCCCTGGAAACACCATATATTTT. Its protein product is CASSVAGIPGNTIYF.

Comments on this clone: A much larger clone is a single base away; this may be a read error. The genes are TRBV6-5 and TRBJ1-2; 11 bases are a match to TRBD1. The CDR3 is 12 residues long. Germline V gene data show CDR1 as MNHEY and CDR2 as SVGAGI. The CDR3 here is CVSGTGGYGYTF. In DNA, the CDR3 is TGTGTCAGCGGGACAGGGGGTTATGGCTACACCTTC.

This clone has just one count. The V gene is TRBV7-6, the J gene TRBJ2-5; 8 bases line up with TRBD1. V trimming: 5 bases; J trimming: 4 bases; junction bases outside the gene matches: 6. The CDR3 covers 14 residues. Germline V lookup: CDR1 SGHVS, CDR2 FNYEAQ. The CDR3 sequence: CASSGRTGLETQYF. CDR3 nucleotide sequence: TGTGCCAGCAGCGGACGGACAGGGCTAGAGACCCAGTACTTC.

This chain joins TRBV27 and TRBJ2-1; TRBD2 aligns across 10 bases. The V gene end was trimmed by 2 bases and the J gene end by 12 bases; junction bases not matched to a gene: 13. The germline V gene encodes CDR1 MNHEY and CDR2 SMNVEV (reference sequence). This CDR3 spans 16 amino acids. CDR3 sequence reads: CASSLIGSASGSGQFF. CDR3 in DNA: TGTGCCAGCAGTTTAATCGGGTCTGCTAGCGGGAGTGGGCAGTTCTTC.

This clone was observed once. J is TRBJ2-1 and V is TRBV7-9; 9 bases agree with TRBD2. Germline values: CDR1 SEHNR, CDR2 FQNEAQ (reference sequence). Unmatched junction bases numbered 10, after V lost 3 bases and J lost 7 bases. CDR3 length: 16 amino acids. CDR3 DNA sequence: TGTGCCAGCAGCTTGAGGTTCGGCGGGAGGGGGAATGAGCAGTTCTTC. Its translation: CASSLRFGGRGNEQFF.

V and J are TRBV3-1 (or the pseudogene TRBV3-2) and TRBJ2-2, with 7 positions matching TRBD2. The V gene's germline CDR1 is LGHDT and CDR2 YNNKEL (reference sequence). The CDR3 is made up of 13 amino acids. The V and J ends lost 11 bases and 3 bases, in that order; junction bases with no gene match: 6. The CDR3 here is CAGGSGDTGELFF. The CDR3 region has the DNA TGTGCCGGAGGAAGCGGGGACACCGGGGAGCTGTTTTTT.

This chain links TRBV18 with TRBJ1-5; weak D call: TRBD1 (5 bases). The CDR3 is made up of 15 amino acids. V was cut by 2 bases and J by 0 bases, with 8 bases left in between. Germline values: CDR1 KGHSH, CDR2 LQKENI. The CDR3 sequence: CASSPGADSNQPQHF. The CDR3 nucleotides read TGTGCCAGCTCACCAGGGGCAGATAGCAATCAGCCCCAGCATTTT.

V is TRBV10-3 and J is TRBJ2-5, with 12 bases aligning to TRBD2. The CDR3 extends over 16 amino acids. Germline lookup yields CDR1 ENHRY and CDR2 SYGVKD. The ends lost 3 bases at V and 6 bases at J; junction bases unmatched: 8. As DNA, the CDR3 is TGTGCCATCAGTGATTCCCTAGCGGGGGGGAGGAAGACCCAGTACTTC. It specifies CAISDSLAGGRKTQYF.